This TCR beta chain was identified during a study of T cell changes during pregnancy in multiple sclerosis. V was pared by 6 bases and J by 5 bases, with 14 bases between. There are 13 residues in the CDR3. Per germline, CDR1 MNHEY and CDR2 SMNVEV (reference sequence). The repertoire was sequenced with immunoSEQ multiplex PCR; TCRdb's copy has only in-frame clones and lacks some. The table lists 30,000 to 35,000 clones, over 85% of them singletons, with 3.5% to 4% in the top ten. This TCR came from a female donor with multiple sclerosis, enrolled in a pregnancy study. Sequences were derived from CD8+ T cells from peripheral blood mononuclear cells, sampled in the third trimester of pregnancy. This chain uses TRBV27 with TRBJ2-7, with a possible D match to TRBD1 (5 bases). The CDR3 loop reads CASRPGPRDEQYF. The CDR3 nucleotides read TGTGCCAGCAGACCAGGGCCCAGGGACGAGCAGTACTTC.